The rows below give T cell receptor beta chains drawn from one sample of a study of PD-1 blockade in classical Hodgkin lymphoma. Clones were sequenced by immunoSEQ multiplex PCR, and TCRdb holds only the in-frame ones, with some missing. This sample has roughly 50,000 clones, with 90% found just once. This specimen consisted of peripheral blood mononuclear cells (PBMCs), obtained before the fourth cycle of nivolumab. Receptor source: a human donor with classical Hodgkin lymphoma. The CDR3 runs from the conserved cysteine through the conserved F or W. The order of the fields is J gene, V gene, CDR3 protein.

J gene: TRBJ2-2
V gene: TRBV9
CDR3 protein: CASSVGAGTPYTGELFF

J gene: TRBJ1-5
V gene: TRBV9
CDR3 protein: CASSVPDRRNQPQHF

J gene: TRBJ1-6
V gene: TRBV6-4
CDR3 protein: CASSEQGGSPLHF

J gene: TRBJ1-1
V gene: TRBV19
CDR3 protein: CASSIRRAGNTEAFF

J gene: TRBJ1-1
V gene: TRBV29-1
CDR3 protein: CSVTGAKNTEAFF

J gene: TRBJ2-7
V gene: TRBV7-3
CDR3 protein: CASSFDRGDYEQYF

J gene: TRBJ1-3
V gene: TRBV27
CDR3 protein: CASSLKQGGNTIYF

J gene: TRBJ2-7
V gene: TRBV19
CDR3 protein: CASKVASGGYEQYF

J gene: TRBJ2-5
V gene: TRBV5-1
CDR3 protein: CASSLYGVQETQYF

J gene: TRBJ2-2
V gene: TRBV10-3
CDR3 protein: CAITGASRSGELFF

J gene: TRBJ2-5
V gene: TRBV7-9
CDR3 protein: CASVTQGGPDEQYF

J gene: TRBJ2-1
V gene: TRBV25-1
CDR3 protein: CASSEGWAGKSEQFF

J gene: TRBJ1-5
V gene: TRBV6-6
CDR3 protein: CASRNGNGQPQHF

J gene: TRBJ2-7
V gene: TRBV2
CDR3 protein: CASSGLGSYEQYF

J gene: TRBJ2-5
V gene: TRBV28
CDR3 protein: CASSPRGRQETQYF

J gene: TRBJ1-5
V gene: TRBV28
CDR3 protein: CASSPPTGGTINQPQHF

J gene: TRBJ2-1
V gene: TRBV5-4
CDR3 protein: CASLPGQGYNEQFF

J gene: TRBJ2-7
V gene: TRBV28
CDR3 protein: CASRTPGQGLYEQYF

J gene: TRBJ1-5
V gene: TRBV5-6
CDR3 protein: CASSSQNQPQHF

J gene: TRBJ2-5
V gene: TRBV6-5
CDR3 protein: CASSYTGTSQETQYF

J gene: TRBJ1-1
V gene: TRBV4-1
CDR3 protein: CASSQVGGHNTEAFF

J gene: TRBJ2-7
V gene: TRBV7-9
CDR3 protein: CASSLIAGEQYF

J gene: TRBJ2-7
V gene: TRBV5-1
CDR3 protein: CASSLGGLDYEQYF

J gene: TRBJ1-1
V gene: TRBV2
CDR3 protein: CASTPAGDTEAFF

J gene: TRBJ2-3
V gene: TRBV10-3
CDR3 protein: CAIKLGFLSTDTQYF

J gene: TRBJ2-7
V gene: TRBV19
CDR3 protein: CASRGQRGDYEQYF

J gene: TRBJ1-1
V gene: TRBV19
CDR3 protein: CASRSRDRANTEAFF

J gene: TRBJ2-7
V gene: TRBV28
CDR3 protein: CASSFGLGLLVEQYF

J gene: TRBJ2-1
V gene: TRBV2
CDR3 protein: CASSETTSGPYNEQFF

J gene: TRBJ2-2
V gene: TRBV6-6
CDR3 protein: CASSYSAVGELFF